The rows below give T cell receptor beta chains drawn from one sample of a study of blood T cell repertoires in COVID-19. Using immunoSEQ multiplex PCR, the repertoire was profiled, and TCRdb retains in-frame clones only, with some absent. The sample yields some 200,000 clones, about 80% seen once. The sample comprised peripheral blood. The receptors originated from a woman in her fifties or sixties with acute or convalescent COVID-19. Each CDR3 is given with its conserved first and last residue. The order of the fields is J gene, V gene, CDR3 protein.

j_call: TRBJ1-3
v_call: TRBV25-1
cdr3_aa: CASSEDRGLSGNTIYF

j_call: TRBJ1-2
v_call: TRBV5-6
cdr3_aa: CASSLSRGHYGYTF

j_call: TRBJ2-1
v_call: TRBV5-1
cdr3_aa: CASSLEAGGLTEQFF

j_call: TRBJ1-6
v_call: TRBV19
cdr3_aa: CASSGSTGTSPLHF

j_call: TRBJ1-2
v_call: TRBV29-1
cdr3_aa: CSVAPGDYGYTF

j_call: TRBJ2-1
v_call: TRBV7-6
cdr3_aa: CASSVRSGGAGVGNEQFF

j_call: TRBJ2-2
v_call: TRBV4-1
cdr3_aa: CASSQLRGGGNTGELFF

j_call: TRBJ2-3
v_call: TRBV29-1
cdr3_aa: CSVRQVTTDTQYF

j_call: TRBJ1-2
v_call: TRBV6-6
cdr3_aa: CASSYPTGNYGYTF

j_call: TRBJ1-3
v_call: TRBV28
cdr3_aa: CASRWTGDGNTIYF

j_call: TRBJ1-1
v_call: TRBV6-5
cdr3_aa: CASSYSWSGTEAFF

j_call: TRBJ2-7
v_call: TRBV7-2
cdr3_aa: CASSLAGGLMREQYF

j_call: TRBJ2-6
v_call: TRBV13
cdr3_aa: CASSRQGANVGANVLTF

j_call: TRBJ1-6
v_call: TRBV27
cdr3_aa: CASSLGTGFNSPLHF

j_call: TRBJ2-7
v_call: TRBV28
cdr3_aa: CASRLTNPSYEQYF

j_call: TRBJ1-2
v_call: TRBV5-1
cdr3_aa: CASSLRGQGTRGYTF

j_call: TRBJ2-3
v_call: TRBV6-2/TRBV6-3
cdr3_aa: CASSYSGEGGTDTQYF

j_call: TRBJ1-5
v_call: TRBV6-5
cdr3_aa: CASSYQYSNQPQHF

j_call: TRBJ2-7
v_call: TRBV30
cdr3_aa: CAWSVPGQLPYEQYF

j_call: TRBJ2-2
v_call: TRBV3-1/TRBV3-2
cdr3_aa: CASSRGQGYAGELFF

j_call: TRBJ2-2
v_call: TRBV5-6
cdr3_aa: CASRLRSTGINTGELFF

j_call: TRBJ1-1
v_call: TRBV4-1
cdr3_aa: CASSQVGYRDTEAFF

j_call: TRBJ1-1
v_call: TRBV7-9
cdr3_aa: CASSLEGLRAFF

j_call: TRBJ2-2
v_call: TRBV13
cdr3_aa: CASSFINHNLGTGGYTGELFF

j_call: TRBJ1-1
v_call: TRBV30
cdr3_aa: CAWGEGSTEAFF

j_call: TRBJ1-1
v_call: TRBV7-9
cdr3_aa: CASSFDSFTEAFF

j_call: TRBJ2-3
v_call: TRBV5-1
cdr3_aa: CASSFMASDTQYF

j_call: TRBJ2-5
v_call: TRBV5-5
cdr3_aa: CASSRGAGGPPSVAETQYF

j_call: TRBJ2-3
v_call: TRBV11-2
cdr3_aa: CASTPGVGHTTDTQYF

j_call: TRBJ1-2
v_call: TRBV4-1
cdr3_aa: CASSQGGGVYGYTF

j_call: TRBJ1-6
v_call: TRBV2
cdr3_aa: CASSEAKPGQGMTGAVAPLHF

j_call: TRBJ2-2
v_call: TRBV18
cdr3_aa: CASSPRMSGTNTGELFF

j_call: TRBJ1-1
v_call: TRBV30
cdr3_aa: CAWSLQTNTEAFF

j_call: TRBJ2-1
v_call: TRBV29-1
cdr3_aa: CSVEDPLAGGYNEQFF

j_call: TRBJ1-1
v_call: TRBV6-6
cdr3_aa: CASSYYQGARPEAFF

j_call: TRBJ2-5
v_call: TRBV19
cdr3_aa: CASSADRGETQYF

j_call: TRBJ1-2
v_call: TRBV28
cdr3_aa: CASRPGAGTYGYTF

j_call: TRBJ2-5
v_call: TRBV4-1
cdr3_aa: CASSQSVRGETQYF

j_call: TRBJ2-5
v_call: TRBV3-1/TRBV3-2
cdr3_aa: CASSTGGAQETQYF

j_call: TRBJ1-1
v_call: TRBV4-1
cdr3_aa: CASSHRGTEAFF

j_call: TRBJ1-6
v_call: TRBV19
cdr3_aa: CASSPRWSDSYSPLHF

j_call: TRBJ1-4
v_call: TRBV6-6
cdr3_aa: CASSPIRGSEGKLFF